The rows below give T cell receptor beta chains drawn from one sample of a study of graft-versus-host responses after intestinal transplantation. These receptors are not linked to any known antigen. The method was immunoSEQ multiplex PCR; TCRdb's version includes in-frame clones alone and lacks a portion of them. This sample yields about 130,000 clones, of which 80% to 95% are seen a single time; 0.19% belongs to the top ten. The material sequenced was unstimulated CD4+ T cells sorted from spleen or lymph node cells, taken before intestinal transplant. The receptors stem from a human donor who received an intestinal transplant. Both conserved end residues are part of each CDR3. The D gene is left open where the match is weak. Clone size is shown for a subset of rows, as once, few, many or a class of expanded clone.

TRBJ2-2 | . | TRBV6-1 | . | 14 | CATPRGRGAGELFF | TGTGCCACCCCTCGCGGTAGGGGGGCCGGGGAGCTGTTTTTT
TRBJ1-5 | . | TRBV5-6 | . | 13 | CASSLGPSQPQHF | TGTGCCAGCAGCCTTGGGCCAAGTCAGCCCCAGCATTTT
TRBJ1-3 | TRBD1 | TRBV6-5 | once | 15 | CASSYSGQGGNTIYF | TGTGCCAGCAGTTACTCCGGACAGGGTGGAAACACCATATATTTT
TRBJ2-1 | . | TRBV19 | . | 14 | CASSIAATYNEQFF | TGTGCCAGTAGTATAGCGGCAACCTACAATGAGCAGTTCTTC
TRBJ2-4 | . | TRBV28 | . | 16 | CASRNTGIDTKNIQYF | TGTGCCAGCAGAAATACAGGGATTGATACCAAAAACATTCAGTACTTC
TRBJ2-2 | . | TRBV9 | once | 13 | CASSGTNTGELFF | TGTGCCAGCAGTGGGACGAACACCGGGGAGCTGTTTTTT
TRBJ2-1 | . | TRBV5-1 | . | 14 | CASSLAASLNEQFF | TGCGCCAGCAGCTTGGCAGCATCGCTCAATGAGCAGTTCTTC
TRBJ2-3 | . | TRBV7-6 | . | 15 | CASSLAWASTDTQYF | TGTGCCAGCAGCTTAGCGTGGGCCAGCACAGATACGCAGTATTTT
TRBJ2-6 | . | TRBV14 | . | 14 | CASSLKSGANVLTF | TGTGCCAGCAGCCTCAAATCTGGGGCCAACGTCCTGACTTTC
TRBJ1-2 | . | TRBV5-1 | . | 16 | CASSLEPFGANYGYTF | TGCGCCAGCAGCTTGGAGCCGTTTGGGGCTAACTATGGCTACACCTTC
TRBJ1-5 | . | TRBV28 | . | 16 | CASSRVLGAGNQPQHF | TGTGCCAGCAGTCGCGTCCTTGGGGCTGGCAATCAGCCCCAGCATTTT
TRBJ2-6 | . | TRBV5-1 | few | 15 | CASSFKLSGANVLTF | TGCGCCAGCAGCTTTAAACTCTCTGGGGCCAACGTCCTGACTTTC
TRBJ1-1 | . | TRBV5-1 | . | 17 | CASSLAGLRAVNTEAFF | TGCGCCAGCAGCTTGGCCGGTCTCAGGGCAGTGAACACTGAAGCTTTCTTT
TRBJ1-2 | . | TRBV30 | . | 12 | CAWSLRTFGYTF | TGTGCCTGGTCGCTTCGGACCTTTGGCTACACCTTC
TRBJ2-5 | . | TRBV9 | . | 14 | CASSVSADQETQYF | TGTGCCAGCAGCGTATCAGCCGACCAAGAGACCCAGTACTTC
TRBJ2-7 | TRBD1 | TRBV28 | . | 12 | CASIDRGRRQYF | TGTGCCAGCATCGACAGGGGGAGAAGGCAGTACTTC
TRBJ2-3 | . | TRBV7-2 | once | 14 | CASTVGPGSDTQYF | TGTGCCAGCACCGTGGGACCGGGGTCAGATACGCAGTATTTT
TRBJ2-7 | . | TRBV11-2 | . | 12 | CASSLVDYEQYF | TGTGCCAGCAGCTTAGTGGACTACGAGCAGTACTTC
TRBJ2-7 | TRBD2 | TRBV4-3 | . | 15 | CASSQESGTSYEQYF | TGCGCCAGCAGCCAAGAGAGCGGGACTTCCTACGAGCAGTACTTC
TRBJ2-3 | TRBD2 | TRBV7-9 | . | 15 | CASSLGSGARDTQYF | TGTGCCAGCAGCTTAGGGAGCGGGGCAAGAGATACGCAGTATTTT
TRBJ2-3 | . | TRBV11-2 | . | 13 | CATRGGSTDTQYF | TGTGCCACCCGGGGCGGCAGCACAGATACGCAGTATTTT
TRBJ1-1 | . | TRBV7-9 | . | 15 | CASSLATLMNTEAFF | TGTGCCAGCAGCTTAGCCACACTGATGAACACTGAAGCTTTCTTT
TRBJ1-1 | . | TRBV30 | . | 13 | CAWSLHAGTEAFF | TGTGCCTGGAGTTTACACGCGGGGACTGAAGCTTTCTTT
TRBJ1-5 | . | TRBV6-1 | few | 15 | CASTGSLRSNQPQHF | TGTGCCAGCACCGGAAGTCTGAGGAGCAATCAGCCCCAGCATTTT
TRBJ2-7 | TRBD2 | TRBV10-1 | . | 15 | CASSDPAGGSYEQYF | TGCGCCAGCAGTGACCCAGCGGGAGGTTCCTACGAGCAGTACTTC
TRBJ2-7 | . | TRBV5-1 | . | 13 | CASSPLGAYEQYF | TGCGCCAGCAGCCCCTTGGGGGCCTACGAGCAGTACTTC
TRBJ2-2 | . | TRBV30 | few | 18 | CAWSKWGASGLYTGELFF | TGTGCCTGGAGTAAGTGGGGGGCTTCGGGACTCTACACCGGGGAGCTGTTTTTT
TRBJ2-5 | . | TRBV6-1 | . | 15 | CASSGETSGGETQYF | TGTGCCAGCAGTGGAGAGACATCCGGAGGGGAGACCCAGTACTTC
TRBJ2-1 | . | TRBV6-6 | . | 15 | CASSYWDLRGNEQFF | TGTGCCAGCAGTTACTGGGACTTGAGGGGGAATGAGCAGTTCTTC
TRBJ2-7 | . | TRBV18 | . | 18 | CASSPRISTVGSSYEQYF | TGTGCCAGCTCACCACGGATCAGCACAGTTGGGAGCTCCTACGAGCAGTACTTC